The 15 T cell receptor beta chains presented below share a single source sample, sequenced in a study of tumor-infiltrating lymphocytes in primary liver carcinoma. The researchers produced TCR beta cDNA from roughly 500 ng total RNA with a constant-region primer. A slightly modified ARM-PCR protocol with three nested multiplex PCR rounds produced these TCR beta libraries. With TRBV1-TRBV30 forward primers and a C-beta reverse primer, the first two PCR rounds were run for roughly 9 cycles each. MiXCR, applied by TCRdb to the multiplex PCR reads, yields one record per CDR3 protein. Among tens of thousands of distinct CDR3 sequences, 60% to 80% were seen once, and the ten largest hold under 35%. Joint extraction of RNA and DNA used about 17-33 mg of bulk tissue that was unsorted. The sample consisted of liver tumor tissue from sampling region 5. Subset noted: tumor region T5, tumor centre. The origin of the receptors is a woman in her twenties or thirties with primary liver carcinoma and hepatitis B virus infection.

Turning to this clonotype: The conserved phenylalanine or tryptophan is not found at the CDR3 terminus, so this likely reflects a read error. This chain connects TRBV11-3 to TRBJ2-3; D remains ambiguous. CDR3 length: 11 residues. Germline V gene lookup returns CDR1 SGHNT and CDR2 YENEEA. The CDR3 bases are TGTGCCAGCCCCAACACAGATAAGCAGTATTTG. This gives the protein CASPNTDKQYL.

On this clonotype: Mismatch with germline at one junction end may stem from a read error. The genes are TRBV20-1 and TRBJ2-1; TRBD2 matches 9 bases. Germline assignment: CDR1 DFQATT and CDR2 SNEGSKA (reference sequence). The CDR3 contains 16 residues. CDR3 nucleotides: TGCAGTGCCCTAGCGGGGAGGGCCGTCGGCTACAATGATCAGTTCTTC. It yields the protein CSALAGRAVGYNDQFF.

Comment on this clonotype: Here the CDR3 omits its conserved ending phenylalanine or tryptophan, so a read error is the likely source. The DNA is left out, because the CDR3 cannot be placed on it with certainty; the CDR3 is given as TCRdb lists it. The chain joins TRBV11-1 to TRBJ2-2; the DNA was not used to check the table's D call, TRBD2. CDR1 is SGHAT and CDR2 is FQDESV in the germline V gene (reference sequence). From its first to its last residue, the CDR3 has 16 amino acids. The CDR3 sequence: CASSRVMAGVPGELFL.

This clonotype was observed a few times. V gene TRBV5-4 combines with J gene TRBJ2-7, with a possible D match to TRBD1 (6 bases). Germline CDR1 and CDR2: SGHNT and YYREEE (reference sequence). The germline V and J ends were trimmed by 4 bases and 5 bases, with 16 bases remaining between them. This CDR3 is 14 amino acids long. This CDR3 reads CASSPCQGMHEQYF. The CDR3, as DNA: TGTGCCAGCAGCCCATGCCAGGGGATGCACGAGCAGTACTTC. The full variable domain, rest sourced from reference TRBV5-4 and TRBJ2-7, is ETGVTQSPTHLIKTRGQQVTLRCSSQSGHNTVSWYQQALGQGPQFIFQYYREEENGRGNFPPRFSGLQFPNYSSELNVNALELDDSALYLCASSPCQGMHEQYFGPGTRLTVT.

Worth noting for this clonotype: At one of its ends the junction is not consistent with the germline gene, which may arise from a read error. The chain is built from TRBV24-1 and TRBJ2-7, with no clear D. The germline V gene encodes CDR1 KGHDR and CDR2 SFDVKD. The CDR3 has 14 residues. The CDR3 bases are TGTGTCACCAGTGAGACTGGGCAAACCTACGAGCAGTACTTC. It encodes CVTSETGQTYEQYF.

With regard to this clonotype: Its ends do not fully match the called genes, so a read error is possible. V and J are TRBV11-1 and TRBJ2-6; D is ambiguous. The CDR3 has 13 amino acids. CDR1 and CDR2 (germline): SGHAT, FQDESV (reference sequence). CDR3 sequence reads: CATSPSGTNVLTF. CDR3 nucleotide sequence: TGTGCAACTTCACCCTCTGGGACCAACGTCCTGACTTTC.

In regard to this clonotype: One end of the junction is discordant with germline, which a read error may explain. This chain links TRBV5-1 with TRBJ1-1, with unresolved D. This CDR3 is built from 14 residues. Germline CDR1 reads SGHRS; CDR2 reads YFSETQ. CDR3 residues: CVSNLTGGDTEAFF. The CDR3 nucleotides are TGCGTCAGCAACTTGACCGGCGGGGACACTGAAGCTTTCTTT.

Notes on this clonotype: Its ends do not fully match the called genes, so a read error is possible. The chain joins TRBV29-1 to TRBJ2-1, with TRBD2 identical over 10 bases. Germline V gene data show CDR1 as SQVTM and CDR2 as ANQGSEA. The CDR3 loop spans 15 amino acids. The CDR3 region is CSDGTSVSSYNEQLF. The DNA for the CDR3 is TGCAGCGATGGGACTAGCGTGAGCTCCTACAATGAGCAGCTCTTC.

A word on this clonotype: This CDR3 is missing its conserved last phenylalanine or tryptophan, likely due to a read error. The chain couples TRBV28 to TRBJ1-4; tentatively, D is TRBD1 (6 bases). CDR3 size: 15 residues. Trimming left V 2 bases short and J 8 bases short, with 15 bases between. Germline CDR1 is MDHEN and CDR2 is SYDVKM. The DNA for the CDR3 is TGTGCCAGCAGTTTAGAGGCAGGGGATCTCGAAAAACTGTTTCTT. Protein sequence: CASSLEAGDLEKLFL.

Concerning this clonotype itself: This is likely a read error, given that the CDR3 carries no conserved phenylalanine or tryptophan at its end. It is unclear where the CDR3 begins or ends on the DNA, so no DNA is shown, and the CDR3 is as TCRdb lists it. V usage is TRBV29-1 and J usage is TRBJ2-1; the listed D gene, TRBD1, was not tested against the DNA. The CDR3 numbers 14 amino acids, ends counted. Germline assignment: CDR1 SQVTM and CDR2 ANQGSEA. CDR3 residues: CSGAAGSVVDGKSL.

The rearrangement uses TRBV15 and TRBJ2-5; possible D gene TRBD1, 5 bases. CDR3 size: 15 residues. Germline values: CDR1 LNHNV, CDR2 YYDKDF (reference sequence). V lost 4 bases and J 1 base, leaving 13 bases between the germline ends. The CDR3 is CATSTARGSQETQYF. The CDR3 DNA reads TGTGCCACCAGCACCGCTAGGGGCAGCCAAGAGACCCAGTACTTC.

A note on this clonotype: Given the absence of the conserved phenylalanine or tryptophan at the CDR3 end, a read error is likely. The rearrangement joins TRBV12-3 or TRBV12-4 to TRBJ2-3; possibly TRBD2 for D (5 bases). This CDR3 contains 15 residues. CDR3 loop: CTSSFPPPSTDKQYI. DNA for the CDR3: TGTACCAGCAGTTTTCCCCCTCCTAGCACAGATAAGCAGTATATT.

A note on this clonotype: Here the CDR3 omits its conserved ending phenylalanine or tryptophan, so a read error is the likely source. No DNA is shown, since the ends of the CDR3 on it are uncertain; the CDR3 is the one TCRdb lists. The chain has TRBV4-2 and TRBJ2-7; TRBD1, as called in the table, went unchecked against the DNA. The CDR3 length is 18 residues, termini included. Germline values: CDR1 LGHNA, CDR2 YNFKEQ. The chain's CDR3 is CASSQEHLGQGGPREQYL.

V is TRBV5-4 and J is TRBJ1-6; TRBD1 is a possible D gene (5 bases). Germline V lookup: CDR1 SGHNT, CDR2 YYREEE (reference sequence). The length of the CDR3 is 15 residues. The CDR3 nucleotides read TGTGTTAGCAGCGCAAGGGCGGGGGATAATTCACCCCTCCACTTT. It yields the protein CVSSARAGDNSPLHF.

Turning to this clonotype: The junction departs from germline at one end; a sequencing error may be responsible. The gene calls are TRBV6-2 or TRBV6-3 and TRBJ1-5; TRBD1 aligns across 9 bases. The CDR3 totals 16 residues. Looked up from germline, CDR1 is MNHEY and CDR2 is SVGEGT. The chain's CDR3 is CASSYSAWTGDQSQHF. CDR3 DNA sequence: TGTGCCAGCAGTTATTCGGCGTGGACAGGGGATCAGTCCCAGCATTTT.